What follows is one T cell receptor beta chain and its context. This entry is derived from a study of blood T cell repertoires in COVID-19. Whole-study context: From the United States, Italy and Spain came samples of acute and convalescent COVID-19. Sample material is recorded as cDNA or gDNA derived from T cells, B-cell-depleted T cells, or PBMCs.

From germline, CDR1 is SEHNR and CDR2 FQNEAQ (reference sequence). This CDR3 is built from 11 residues. V was pared by 5 bases and J by 5 bases, with 7 bases between. In the original analysis: Reference gene primer amplification in the assay estimated nucleated cell counts. Only in-frame clones appear in the TCRdb table, and some are missing; sequencing was by immunoSEQ multiplex PCR. The V and J calls and clone size come from that table; D and trimming were worked out from the DNA. The sample has some 100,000 clones, around 80% seen once; the top ten hold less than 5%. The chain employs TRBV7-9 and TRBJ2-7, with D unresolved. The source material was peripheral blood. This clonotype was obtained from a human donor in a cohort sampled during active or convalescent COVID-19. The CDR3 nucleotides are TGTGCCAGCAGCGTCCATCACGAGCAGTACTTC. Translated: CASSVHHEQYF.